This T cell receptor beta chain was identified during a study of blood T cell repertoires in COVID-19. For the study at large: Samples came from the United States, Italy and Spain, spanning acute and convalescent COVID-19. T cells, B-cell-depleted T cells, or PBMCs provided the cDNA or gDNA that served as material.

CDR1 MNHEY and CDR2 SVGEGT come from the germline V gene. The CDR3 contains 12 residues. Trimming shortened V by 2 bases and J by 7 bases, and 8 bases separated the two germline ends. Study processing details: By means of reference gene primer amplification, nucleated cell counts were estimated. TCRdb keeps only in-frame clones here, not all; method: immunoSEQ multiplex PCR. Clone size and V and J calls were adopted from that table, with D and trimming inferred from the DNA. The repertoire consists of around 80,000 clones, with 75% to 85% occurring once and the leading ten covering roughly a quarter.

The sample comprised peripheral blood. This clonotype originated in a human donor in a cohort sampled during active COVID-19. The chain is built from TRBV6-2 or TRBV6-3 and TRBJ1-2; D uncertain. In DNA, the CDR3 is TGTGCCAGCAGTTACACCCTAAGTGGCTACACCTTC. It encodes CASSYTLSGYTF.